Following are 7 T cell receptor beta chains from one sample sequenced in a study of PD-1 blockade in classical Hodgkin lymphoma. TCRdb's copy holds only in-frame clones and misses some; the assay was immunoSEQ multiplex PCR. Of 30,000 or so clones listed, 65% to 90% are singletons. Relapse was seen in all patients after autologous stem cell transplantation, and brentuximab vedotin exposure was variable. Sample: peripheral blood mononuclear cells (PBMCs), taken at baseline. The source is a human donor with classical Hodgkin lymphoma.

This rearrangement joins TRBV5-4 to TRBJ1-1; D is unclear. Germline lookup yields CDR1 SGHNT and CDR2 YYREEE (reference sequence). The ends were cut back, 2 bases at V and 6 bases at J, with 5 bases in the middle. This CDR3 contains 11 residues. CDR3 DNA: TGTGCCAGCAGCTTATTAGCTGAAGCTTTCTTT. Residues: CASSLLAEAFF.

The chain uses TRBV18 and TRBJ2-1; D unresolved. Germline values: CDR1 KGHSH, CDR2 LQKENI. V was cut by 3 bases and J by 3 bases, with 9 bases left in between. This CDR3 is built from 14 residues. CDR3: CASSPQANYNEQFF. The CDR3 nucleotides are TGTGCCAGCTCACCTCAGGCGAACTACAATGAGCAGTTCTTC.

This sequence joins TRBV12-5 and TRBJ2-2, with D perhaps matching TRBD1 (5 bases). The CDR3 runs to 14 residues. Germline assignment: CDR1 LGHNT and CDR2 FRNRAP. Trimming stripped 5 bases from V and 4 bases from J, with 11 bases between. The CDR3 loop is CASGEQAATGELFF. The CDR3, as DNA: TGTGCTAGTGGTGAACAGGCGGCCACCGGGGAGCTGTTTTTT.

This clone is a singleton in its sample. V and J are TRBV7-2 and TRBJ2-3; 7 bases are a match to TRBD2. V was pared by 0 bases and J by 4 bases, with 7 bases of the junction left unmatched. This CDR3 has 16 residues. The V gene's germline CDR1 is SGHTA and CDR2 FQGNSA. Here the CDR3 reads CASSLATSGVADTQYF. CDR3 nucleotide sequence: TGTGCCAGCAGCTTAGCGACCAGCGGGGTGGCAGATACGCAGTATTTT.

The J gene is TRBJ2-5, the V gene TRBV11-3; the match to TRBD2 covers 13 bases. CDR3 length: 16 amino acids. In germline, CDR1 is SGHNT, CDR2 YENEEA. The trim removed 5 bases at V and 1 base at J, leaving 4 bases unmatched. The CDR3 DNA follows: TGTGCCAGCAGCCGCGGGACTAGCGGGGTCCAAGAGACCCAGTACTTC. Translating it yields CASSRGTSGVQETQYF.

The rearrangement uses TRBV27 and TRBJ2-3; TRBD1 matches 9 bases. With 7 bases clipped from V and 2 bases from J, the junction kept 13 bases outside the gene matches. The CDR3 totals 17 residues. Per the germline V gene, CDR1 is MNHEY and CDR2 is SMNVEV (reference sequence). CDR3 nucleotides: TGTGCCAGCACCATTTTCGGGACAGGGATGGCCACAGATACGCAGTATTTT. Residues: CASTIFGTGMATDTQYF.

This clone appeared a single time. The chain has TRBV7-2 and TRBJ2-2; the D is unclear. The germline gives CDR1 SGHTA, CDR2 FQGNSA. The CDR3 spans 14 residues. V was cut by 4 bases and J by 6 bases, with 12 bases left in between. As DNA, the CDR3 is TGTGCCAGCAGCTCCAACGGAGCGCCCGGGGAGCTGTTTTTT. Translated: CASSSNGAPGELFF.